The next 29 T cell receptor beta chains were all read from a single sample in a study of tumor-infiltrating lymphocytes in primary liver carcinoma. The template, about 540 ng total RNA, yielded TCR beta cDNA made with a constant-region primer. Employing slightly modified ARM-PCR, three nested multiplex PCR rounds were run, and these gave rise to the TCR beta libraries. The two initial PCR rounds, nine to eleven cycles each, used TRBV1-TRBV30 forward and C-beta reverse primers. TCRdb itself ran the multiplex PCR reads through MiXCR, one entry per CDR3 protein. The sample shows about 92,000 distinct CDR3 sequences, approximately 72% of them seen only once. It was from about 19-30 mg of unsorted bulk tissue that RNA and DNA were co-extracted. The material sequenced was tumor-adjacent normal liver tissue. These receptors were collected from a man aged 35-49 years with primary liver carcinoma and hepatitis B virus infection.

This chain connects TRBV19 to TRBJ2-1, with 9 positions matching TRBD2. V dropped 4 bases and J dropped 8; count of bases not matched to a gene: 6. The CDR3 is made up of 14 amino acids. Looked up from germline, CDR1 is LNHDA and CDR2 is SQIVND (reference sequence). The CDR3 here is CASSSGRAQYEQFF. CDR3 bases: TGTGCCAGTAGTAGCGGGAGGGCCCAGTATGAGCAGTTCTTC.

Ten or more counts support this clonotype. The chain recombines TRBV4-1 with TRBJ2-3; 9 bases fit TRBD1. The CDR3 covers 15 residues. V lost 4 bases to trimming and J lost 4 bases; unmatched junction nucleotides: 6. CDR1 is MGHRA, CDR2 YSYEKL, per germline. CDR3 nucleotides: TGCGCCAGCAGCCGAGGGACAGGGACTCCAGATACGCAGTATTTT. Its translation: CASSRGTGTPDTQYF.

At least ten counts were recorded for this clonotype. This rearrangement joins TRBV4-2 to TRBJ2-1, with a weak D call TRBD2 (7 bases). The length of the CDR3 is 15 residues. The V gene's germline CDR1 is LGHNA and CDR2 YNFKEQ. The V end lost 0 bases, the J end lost 9 bases, and 15 bases lay between the germline ends. The CDR3 DNA sequence: TGTGCCAGCAGCCAAGACTTAGGGGGGGGCGGTGAGCAGTTCTTC. Translating it yields CASSQDLGGGGEQFF.

With respect to this clonotype: One junction end disagrees with the germline gene, perhaps due to a read error. The chain uses TRBV11-2 and TRBJ1-5, with 7 bases aligning to TRBD1. CDR3 size: 17 residues. The V gene's germline CDR1 is SGHAT and CDR2 FQNNGV. The CDR3 spells CVSSLGPGGFSDQPQHF. CDR3 DNA: TGTGTCAGCAGCTTGGGCCCAGGGGGTTTTAGCGATCAGCCCCAGCATTTT.

Remarks on this clonotype: Sequence at one end of the junction differs from germline and may be a read error. The DNA of the CDR3 is TGTGCCAGTAGCTTCCGGGACAGCCGAGAGACCCAGTACTTC. Protein: CASSFRDSRETQYF. The gene calls are TRBV11-2 and TRBJ2-5, with TRBD1 matching over 7 bases. This CDR3 spans 14 amino acids. The germline gives CDR1 SGHAT, CDR2 FQNNGV.

This clonotype is a singleton in its sample. Germline and junction disagree at one end, which may indicate a read error. This chain links TRBV28 with TRBJ1-4; D possibly corresponds to TRBD1 (6 bases). Germline CDR1 is MDHEN and CDR2 is SYDVKM. The CDR3 covers 14 residues. The CDR3 region is CASNLAGAREKLFF. The CDR3 DNA is TGTGCCAGCAATTTAGCGGGGGCCCGGGAAAAACTGTTTTTT. Complete variable domain (other parts from reference TRBV28 and TRBJ1-4): DVKVTQSSRYLVKRTGEKVFLECVQDMDHENMFWYRQDPGLGLRLIYFSYDVKMKEKGDIPEGYSVSREKKERFSLILESASTNQTSMYLCASNLAGAREKLFFGSGTQLSVL.

As to this clonotype: The junction departs from the called germline gene at one end, perhaps through a read error. The J gene is TRBJ2-7, the V gene TRBV11-2, with 9 bases lining up with TRBD2. Germline CDR1 is SGHAT and CDR2 is FQNNGV. The CDR3 spans 15 residues. CDR3 nucleotides: TGTGCCAGTAGCTTAGAAGCTAGCGGGACCTACGAACAGTACTTC. It yields the protein CASSLEASGTYEQYF.

The chain has TRBV6-1 and TRBJ2-5; unclear D gene. The germline V and J ends were trimmed by 3 bases and 9 bases, with 14 bases remaining between them. This CDR3 has 13 amino acids. Looked up from germline, CDR1 is MNHNS and CDR2 is SASEGT. The CDR3 spells CASSERIGMAQYF. The CDR3, as DNA: TGTGCCAGCAGTGAGCGGATAGGGATGGCCCAGTACTTC.

In regard to this clonotype: Mismatch with germline at one junction end may stem from a read error. This chain joins TRBV11-2 and TRBJ2-3; possibly TRBD1 or TRBD2 for D (5 bases each). Germline CDR1 and CDR2: SGHAT and FQNNGV. The CDR3 covers 15 residues. CDR3 bases: TGTGCCAGCAGCTTTCGGGACGGTCGCACAGATTCGCAGTATTTT. Protein product: CASSFRDGRTDSQYF. Full variable domain (outside the CDR3, taken from reference TRBV11-2 and TRBJ2-3): EAGVAQSPRYKIIEKRQSVAFWCNPISGHATLYWYQQILGQGPKLLIQFQNNGVVDDSQLPKDRFSAERLKGVDSTLKIQPAKLEDSAVYLCASSFRDGRTDSQYFGPGTRLTVL.

In its sample, this clonotype was seen a few times. This may come from a read error, since a much larger clone is one base off. The chain carries TRBV12-3 or TRBV12-4 and TRBJ2-7; TRBD1 matches 9 bases. Losses at the gene ends were 4 bases for V and 8 bases for J; bases not matched to a gene: 6. The CDR3 spans 13 residues. The CDR3 sequence is CASSSGQGYKQYF. The CDR3 coding sequence is TGTGCCAGCAGTTCGGGACAGGGTTACAAGCAGTACTTC.

The chain links TRBV6-6 to TRBJ2-7, with 7 positions matching TRBD2. CDR1 and CDR2 from the germline V gene are MNHNY and SVGAGI (reference sequence). The CDR3 covers 13 residues. The CDR3 here is CTISLRGDSERYF. In DNA form, the CDR3 reads TGTACCATCAGCCTCCGGGGGGACTCCGAACGGTACTTC.

A note on this clonotype: This may be a read error: a much more frequent sequence differs by one nucleotide. The gene calls are TRBV10-3 and TRBJ2-1; tentatively, D is TRBD1 (6 bases). Trimming removed 6 bases from V and 1 base from J, with 16 bases in between. The germline gives CDR1 ENHRY, CDR2 SYGVKD. CDR3 length: 16 residues. The DNA for the CDR3 is TGTGCCATCAGATGCCGGACAGCCCGATCCTACAATGAGCAGTTCTTC. It specifies CAIRCRTARSYNEQFF.

This clonotype was found many times. This CDR3 reads CASSYREADTQYF. CDR3 DNA sequence: TGCGCCAGCAGCTACCGGGAGGCAGATACGCAGTATTTT. This chain joins TRBV5-1 and TRBJ2-3; 7 bases are a match to TRBD2. Germline CDR1 is SGHRS and CDR2 is YFSETQ. This CDR3 has 13 residues. V was clipped by 3 bases and J by 4 bases; unmatched bases: 2.

This clonotype was detected only a few times. The V and J genes are TRBV6-5 and TRBJ2-5, with unresolved D. The germline V gene encodes CDR1 MNHEY and CDR2 SVGAGI. This CDR3 is built from 13 residues. Trimming cost V 2 bases and J 7 bases, with 11 bases left between them. The CDR3 here is CASSYRTKGTQYF. The DNA of the CDR3 is TGTGCCAGCAGTTACAGGACCAAAGGGACCCAGTACTTC.

V usage is TRBV5-1 and J usage is TRBJ2-1, with 11 bases fitting TRBD2. V shed 4 bases, J shed 10 bases, and the junction held 7 bases outside the gene matches. The CDR3 length is 14 residues. Germline CDR1 is SGHRS and CDR2 is YFSETQ. CDR3 in amino acids: CASSPDSSGREQFF. CDR3 in DNA: TGCGCCAGCAGCCCGGACTCTAGCGGGAGGGAGCAGTTCTTC.

Points on this clonotype: The junction differs from germline at one of its ends, possibly a read error. As DNA, the CDR3 is TGCGCCAGCAGCGAGACTAGCGGGTGTGTCTACGAGCAATACTTC. Translating it yields CASSETSGCVYEQYF. This chain uses TRBV5-1 with TRBJ2-7, with TRBD2 identical over 10 bases. In germline, CDR1 is SGHRS, CDR2 YFSETQ. The CDR3 has 15 residues.

As concerns this clonotype: This may come from a read error, since a much larger clone is one base off. The rearrangement joins TRBV10-3 to TRBJ1-2; 7 positions match TRBD1. This CDR3 is built from 14 residues. Looked up from germline, CDR1 is ENHRY and CDR2 is SYGVKD. CDR3 region: CVISDSGTADGYTF. For the CDR3, the DNA is TGTGTCATCAGTGATTCCGGGACAGCCGACGGCTACACCTTC.

Ten or more counts support this clonotype. The chain employs TRBV5-4 and TRBJ1-2, with D perhaps TRBD1 (6 bases). The CDR3 has 16 residues. V lost 0 bases and J 2 bases, leaving 14 bases between the germline ends. In germline, CDR1 is SGHNT, CDR2 YYREEE (reference sequence). CDR3 amino acids: CASSLEVRGMNYGYTF. DNA for the CDR3: TGTGCCAGCAGCTTGGAAGTCAGGGGAATGAACTATGGCTACACCTTC.

A remark on this clonotype: A single base separates this from a much larger clone, so it may be a read error. V and J are TRBV10-2 and TRBJ2-3, with TRBD1 identical over 9 bases. CDR1 and CDR2 (germline): WSHSY, SAAADI. The CDR3 spans 13 residues. The CDR3 here is CASLDRGTDTQFF. Written as DNA, the CDR3 is TGCGCCAGCTTGGACAGGGGAACAGATACGCAGTTTTTT.

This clonotype was observed at least ten times. This chain links TRBV29-1 with TRBJ1-2, with TRBD1 as a possible D gene (5 bases). Germline V CDR1 and CDR2: SQVTM, ANQGSEA. The CDR3 spans 13 residues. Between the trimmed V and J ends, which lost 3 bases and 0 bases, there was a span of 8 bases. The CDR3 reads CSVDDSPNYGYTF. The CDR3 DNA reads TGCAGCGTTGATGACAGTCCTAACTATGGCTACACCTTC.

The genes are TRBV11-2 and TRBJ2-1, with 8 bases lining up with TRBD2. The CDR3 runs 16 residues. The V segment lost 3 bases and the J segment 16 bases; nucleotides outside the gene matches: 20. From germline, CDR1 is SGHAT and CDR2 FQNNGV. The DNA of the CDR3 is TGTGCCAGCAGCTTGGGTATCGGACTAGCCATGGGTGAGTACTTCTTC. Translation gives CASSLGIGLAMGEYFF.

The rearrangement joins TRBV7-9 to TRBJ1-6; a weak D match, TRBD1 (5 bases). This CDR3 region has 15 residues. Germline V gene lookup returns CDR1 SEHNR and CDR2 FQNEAQ (reference sequence). The CDR3 coding sequence is TGTACGAGCAGCTTAGAGGCAGGGTTCTTGTCACCCCTCCACTTT. Amino acid sequence: CTSSLEAGFLSPLHF.

Concerning this clonotype: The junction differs from germline at one of its ends, possibly a read error. The V and J genes are TRBV6-5 and TRBJ2-3, with 7 nucleotides matching TRBD1. CDR3 length: 17 amino acids. The V gene's germline CDR1 is MNHEY and CDR2 SVGAGI. This CDR3 is CASSRGGPGQPTDMQYF. CDR3 nucleotides: TGTGCTAGCAGCCGAGGCGGGCCGGGACAGCCAACCGATATGCAGTATTTT.

As regards this clonotype: Given the absence of the conserved phenylalanine or tryptophan at the CDR3 end, a read error is likely. The rearrangement uses TRBV11-2 and TRBJ2-7, with D possibly matching TRBD2 (5 bases). The CDR3 is 15 residues long. Germline V lookup: CDR1 SGHAT, CDR2 FQNNGV. CDR3 amino acids: CASSLFEGFSDEQYS. The CDR3 DNA is TGTGCCAGTAGCTTGTTTGAGGGTTTTTCTGACGAGCAGTACTCC.

The J gene is TRBJ1-1, the V gene TRBV9; D may be TRBD1 (6 bases). Trimming left V 0 bases short and J 3 bases short, with 12 bases between. There are 15 residues in the CDR3. CDR1 is SGDLS and CDR2 is YYNGEE in the germline V gene. CDR3 loop: CASSVGWGQDTEAFF. Written as DNA, the CDR3 is TGTGCCAGCAGCGTAGGGTGGGGGCAGGACACTGAAGCTTTCTTT.

Regarding this clonotype: An end of the junction does not agree with germline; a read error may underlie this. This chain uses TRBV29-1 with TRBJ1-2; D unresolved. Germline V gives CDR1 SQVTM, CDR2 ANQGSEA. The CDR3 has 14 residues. The CDR3 nucleotides are TGCATCGTTGCAGCGGTTGGGGTGGGCTATGGCTACACCTTC. Translated: CIVAAVGVGYGYTF. Full variable domain (missing parts from reference TRBV29-1 and TRBJ1-2): SAVISQKPSRDICQRGTSLTIQCQVDSQVTMMFWYRQQPGQSLTLIATANQGSEATYESGFVIDKFPISRPNLTFSTLTVSNMSPEDSSIYLCIVAAVGVGYGYTFGSGTRLTVV.

This clonotype was recorded many times. The chain couples TRBV12-3 or TRBV12-4 to TRBJ2-3, with D maybe TRBD1 (7 bases). The CDR3 contains 19 residues. V was trimmed by 6 bases and J by 4 bases, leaving 29 bases between them. CDR3 residues: CASSSPGQFSGGRADTQYF. The CDR3 bases are TGTGCCAGCAGCTCCCCGGGACAGTTCTCAGGAGGGCGAGCAGATACGCAGTATTTT.

As for this clonotype: With a much larger clone just one base away, this may be a read error. The CDR3 DNA is TGTACCAGCACTCTTAGGGGTGAGCAGTTCTTC. Encoded protein: CTSTLRGEQFF. V usage is TRBV7-8 and J usage is TRBJ2-1; D is perhaps TRBD1 (5 bases). This CDR3 comprises 11 residues. Germline CDR1 reads SGHVS; CDR2 reads FQNEAQ.

On this clonotype itself: At one end, the junction sequence differs from germline, possibly due to a read error. The chain is built from TRBV11-2 and TRBJ1-2, with D possibly matching TRBD1 (6 bases). Per germline, CDR1 SGHAT and CDR2 FQNNGV. The CDR3 totals 16 residues. CDR3 loop: CASSLSGTWSNYGYTF. DNA of the CDR3: TGTGCCAGCAGCTTAAGCGGGACATGGAGTAACTACGGCTACACCTTC.